This T cell receptor beta chain was found in a study of blood T cell repertoires in COVID-19. Germline V gene sequence: CDR1 MDHEN, CDR2 SYDVKM. CDR3 size: 13 residues. The V segment lost 4 bases and the J segment 5 bases; nucleotides outside the gene matches: 3. The repertoire was sequenced with immunoSEQ multiplex PCR; TCRdb's copy has only in-frame clones and lacks some. The sample has approximately 300,000 clones, around 88% seen once. This chain links TRBV28 with TRBJ2-5; 8 nucleotides match TRBD1. The TCR originated in a woman between 50 and 59 years old with acute or convalescent COVID-19. The sequenced material came from peripheral blood. This CDR3 reads CASSSGGGETQYF. The CDR3, as DNA: TGTGCCAGCAGTTCAGGGGGCGGGGAGACCCAGTACTTC.